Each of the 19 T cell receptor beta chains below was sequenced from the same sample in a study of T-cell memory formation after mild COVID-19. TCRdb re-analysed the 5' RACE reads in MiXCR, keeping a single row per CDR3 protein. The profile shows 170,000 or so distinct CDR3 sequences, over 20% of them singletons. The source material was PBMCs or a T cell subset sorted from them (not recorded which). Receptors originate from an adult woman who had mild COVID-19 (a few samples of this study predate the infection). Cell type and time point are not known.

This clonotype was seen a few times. Here the CDR3 DNA reads TGTGCCAGCAGCTTAACCCTGGAGGGAGAGGTGTTCTTC. Its protein product is CASSLTLEGEVFF. The chain combines TRBV7-3 with TRBJ2-1; maybe TRBD2 (6 bases). Per germline, CDR1 SGHTA and CDR2 FQGTGA. Trimming left V 0 bases short and J 15 bases short, with 15 bases between. The CDR3 is 13 residues long.

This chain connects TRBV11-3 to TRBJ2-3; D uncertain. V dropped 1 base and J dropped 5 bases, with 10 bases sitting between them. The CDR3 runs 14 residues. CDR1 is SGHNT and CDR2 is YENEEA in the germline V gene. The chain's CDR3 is CASSLASFGDTQYF. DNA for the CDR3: TGTGCCAGCAGCTTAGCAAGCTTTGGAGATACGCAGTATTTT.

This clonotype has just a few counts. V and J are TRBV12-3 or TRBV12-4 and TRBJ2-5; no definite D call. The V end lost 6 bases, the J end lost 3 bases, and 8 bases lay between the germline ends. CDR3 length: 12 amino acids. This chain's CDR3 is CASRSEEETQYF. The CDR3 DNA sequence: TGTGCCAGCAGGTCTGAAGAAGAGACCCAGTACTTC.

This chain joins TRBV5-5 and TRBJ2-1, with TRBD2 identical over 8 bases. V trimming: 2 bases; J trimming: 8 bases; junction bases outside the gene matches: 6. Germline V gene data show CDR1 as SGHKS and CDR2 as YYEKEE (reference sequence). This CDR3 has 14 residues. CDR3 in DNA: TGTGCCAGCAGCTTCGGGACTAGGTGGGATGAGCAGTTCTTC. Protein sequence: CASSFGTRWDEQFF. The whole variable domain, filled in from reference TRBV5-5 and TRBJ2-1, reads DAGVTQSPTHLIKTRGQQVTLRCSPISGHKSVSWYQQVLGQGPQFIFQYYEKEERGRGNFPDRFSARQFPNYSSELNVNALLLGDSALYLCASSFGTRWDEQFFGPGTRLTVL.

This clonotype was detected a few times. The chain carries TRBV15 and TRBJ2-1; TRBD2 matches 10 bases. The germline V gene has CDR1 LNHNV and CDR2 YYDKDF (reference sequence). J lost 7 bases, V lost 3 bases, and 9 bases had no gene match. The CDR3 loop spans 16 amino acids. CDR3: CATSSVLAGDPNEQFF. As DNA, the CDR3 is TGTGCCACCAGCAGCGTGCTAGCGGGAGATCCAAATGAGCAGTTCTTC.

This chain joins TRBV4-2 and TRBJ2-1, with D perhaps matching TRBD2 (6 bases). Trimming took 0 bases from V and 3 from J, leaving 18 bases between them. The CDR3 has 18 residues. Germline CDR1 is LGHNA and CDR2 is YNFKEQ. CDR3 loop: CASSQDREEYMIYNEQFF. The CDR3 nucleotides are TGTGCCAGCAGCCAAGACAGGGAGGAGTATATGATCTACAATGAGCAGTTCTTC.

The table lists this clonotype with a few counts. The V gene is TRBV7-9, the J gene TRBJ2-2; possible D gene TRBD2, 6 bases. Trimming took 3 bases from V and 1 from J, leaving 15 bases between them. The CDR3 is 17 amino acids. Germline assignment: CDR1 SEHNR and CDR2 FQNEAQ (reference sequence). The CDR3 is CASSLWDFTQNTGELFF. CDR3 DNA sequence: TGTGCCAGCAGCTTGTGGGACTTCACCCAGAACACCGGGGAGCTGTTTTTT. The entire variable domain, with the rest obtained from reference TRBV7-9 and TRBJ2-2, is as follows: DTGVSQNPRHKITKRGQNVTFRCDPISEHNRLYWYRQTLGQGPEFLTYFQNEAQLEKSRLLSDRFSAERPKGSFSTLEIQRTEQGDSAMYLCASSLWDFTQNTGELFFGEGSRLTVL.

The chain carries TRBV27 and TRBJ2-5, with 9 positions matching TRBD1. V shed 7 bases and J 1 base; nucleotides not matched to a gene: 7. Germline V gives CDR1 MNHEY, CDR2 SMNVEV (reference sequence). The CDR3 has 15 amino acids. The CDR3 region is CASTGTGQGQETQYF. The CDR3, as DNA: TGTGCCAGCACCGGAACGGGACAGGGCCAAGAGACCCAGTACTTC.

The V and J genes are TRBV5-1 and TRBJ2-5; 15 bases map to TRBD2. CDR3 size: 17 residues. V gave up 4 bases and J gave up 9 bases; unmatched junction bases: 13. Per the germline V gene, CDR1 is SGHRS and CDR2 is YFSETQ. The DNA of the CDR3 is TGCGCCAGCAGCGAAGGACTAGCGGGAGGGACCCTCGGGGCCCAGTACTTC. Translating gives CASSEGLAGGTLGAQYF.

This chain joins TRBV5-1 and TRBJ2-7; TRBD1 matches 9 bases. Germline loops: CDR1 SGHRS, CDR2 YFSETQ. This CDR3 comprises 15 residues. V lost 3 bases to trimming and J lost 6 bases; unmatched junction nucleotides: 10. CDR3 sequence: CASSSGQGSSLEQYF. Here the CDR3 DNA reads TGCGCCAGCAGCTCTGGACAGGGGAGTAGTCTCGAGCAGTACTTC.

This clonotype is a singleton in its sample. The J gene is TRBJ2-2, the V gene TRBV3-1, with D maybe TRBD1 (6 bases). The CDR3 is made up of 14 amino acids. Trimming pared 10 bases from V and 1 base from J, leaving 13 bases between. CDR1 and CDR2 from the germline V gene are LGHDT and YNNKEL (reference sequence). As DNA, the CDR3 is TGTGCCACCGGATTGACAGGGAACACCGGGGAGCTGTTTTTT. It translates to CATGLTGNTGELFF.

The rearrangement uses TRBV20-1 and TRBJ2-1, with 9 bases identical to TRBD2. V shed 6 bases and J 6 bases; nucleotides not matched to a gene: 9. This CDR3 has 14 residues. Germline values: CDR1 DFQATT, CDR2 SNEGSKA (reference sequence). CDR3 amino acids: CSARRASGINEQFF. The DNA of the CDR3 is TGCAGTGCCCGGAGGGCTAGCGGGATCAATGAGCAGTTCTTC.

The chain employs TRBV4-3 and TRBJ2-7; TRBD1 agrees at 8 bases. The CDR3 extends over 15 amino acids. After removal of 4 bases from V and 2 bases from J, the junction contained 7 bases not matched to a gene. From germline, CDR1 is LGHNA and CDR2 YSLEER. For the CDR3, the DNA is TGCGCCAGCAGCCCAGCAGGGGGCTCGGCCTACGAGCAGTACTTC. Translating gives CASSPAGGSAYEQYF.

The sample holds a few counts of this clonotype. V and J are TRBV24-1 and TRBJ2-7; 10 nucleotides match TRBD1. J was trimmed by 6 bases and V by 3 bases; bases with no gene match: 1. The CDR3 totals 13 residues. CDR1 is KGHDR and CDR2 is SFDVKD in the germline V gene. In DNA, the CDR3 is TGTGCCACCAGTGATCGACAGGGGGCCGAGCAGTACTTC. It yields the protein CATSDRQGAEQYF.

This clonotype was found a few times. The CDR3 region is CASSNRDWQETQYF. The CDR3 nucleotides are TGTGCCAGCAGCAACCGGGACTGGCAAGAGACCCAGTACTTC. The gene calls are TRBV3-1 and TRBJ2-5, with TRBD2 as a possible D gene (6 bases). Germline loops: CDR1 LGHDT, CDR2 YNNKEL (reference sequence). This CDR3 has 14 residues. V gave up 5 bases and J gave up 2 bases, with 12 bases separating them.

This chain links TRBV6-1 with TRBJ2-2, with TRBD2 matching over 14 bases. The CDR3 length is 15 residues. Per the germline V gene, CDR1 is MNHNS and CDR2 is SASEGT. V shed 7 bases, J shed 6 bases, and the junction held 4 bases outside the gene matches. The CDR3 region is CASTRTSGGSGELFF. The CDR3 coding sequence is TGTGCCAGCACTCGGACTAGCGGGGGGTCCGGGGAGCTGTTTTTT.

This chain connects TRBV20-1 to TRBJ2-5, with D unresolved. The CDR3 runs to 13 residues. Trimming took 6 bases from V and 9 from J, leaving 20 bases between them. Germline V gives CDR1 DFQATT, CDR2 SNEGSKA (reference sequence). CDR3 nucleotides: TGCAGTGCCCCGGGCCTCCTCACTGAGGCCCAGTACTTC. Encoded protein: CSAPGLLTEAQYF.

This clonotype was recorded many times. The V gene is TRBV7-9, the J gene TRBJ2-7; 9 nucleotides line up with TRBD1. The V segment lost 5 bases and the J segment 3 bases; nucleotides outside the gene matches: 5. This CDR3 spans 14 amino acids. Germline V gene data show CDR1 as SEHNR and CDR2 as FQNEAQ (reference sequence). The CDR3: CASSVVTGGYEQYF. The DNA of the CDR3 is TGTGCCAGCAGCGTGGTGACAGGGGGCTACGAGCAGTACTTC.

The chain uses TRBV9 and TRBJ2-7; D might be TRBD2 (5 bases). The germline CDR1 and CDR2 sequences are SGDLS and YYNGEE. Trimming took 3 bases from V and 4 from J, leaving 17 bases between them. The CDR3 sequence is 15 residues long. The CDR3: CASSAGGRGRYEQYF. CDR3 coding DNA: TGTGCCAGCAGCGCCGGCGGACGGGGAAGGTACGAGCAGTACTTC.